This T cell receptor (beta chain) was captured by sequencing in a study of cytomegalovirus exposure and HLA in healthy donors. Study results and caveats: Later work found that TCR association rates differed between HLA loci; DRB1 had the most and HLA-C the fewest. A later analysis linked a missense variant in DCLRE1C to the trimming of TCR beta V and J genes.

The PCR made use of 60 Vbeta and 13 Jbeta primers. Some clones are missing from TCRdb's copy, which holds only in-frame ones; the method was immunoSEQ multiplex PCR. The table shows 90,000 to 130,000 clones, with about 61% occurring only once. Germline CDR1 and CDR2: SGDLS and YYNGEE. The CDR3 contains 15 residues. The junction had 7 bases not matched to a gene; V was cut back by 3 bases and J by 8 bases. Notes on this clone: Its antigen is unidentified.

V gene TRBV9 combines with J gene TRBJ1-4; 10 bases line up with TRBD1. The material sequenced was PBMCs. This receptor was identified in a woman in her 30s in good health and CMV-seronegative. The CDR3 reads CASSEGQGFEEKLFF. The CDR3 nucleotides are TGTGCCAGCAGCGAGGGACAGGGGTTTGAGGAAAAACTGTTTTTT.